The 3 T cell receptor beta chains below were found in one sample sequenced in a study of blood T cell repertoires in COVID-19. The assay was immunoSEQ multiplex PCR, and TCRdb's table has in-frame clones only and misses some. Counted here are 15,000 to 25,000 clones, more than 70% occurring once; the ten biggest clones make up around 10%. The specimen was peripheral blood. All receptors derive from a human donor in a cohort sampled during active COVID-19.

The chain couples TRBV7-8 to TRBJ2-2, with D perhaps TRBD1 (5 bases). CDR3 length: 14 amino acids. V was cut by 4 bases and J by 6 bases, with 12 bases left in between. Germline V CDR1 and CDR2: SGHVS, FQNEAQ. In DNA, the CDR3 is TGTGCCAGCAGCTCTTCCTCAGGGTCCGGGGAGCTGTTTTTT. This translates into CASSSSSGSGELFF.

The chain couples TRBV13 to TRBJ2-7, with 8 bases fitting TRBD2. J gave up 7 bases and V 1 base, and 9 bases lay outside the gene matches. CDR1 PRHDT and CDR2 FYEKMQ come from the germline V gene (reference sequence). This CDR3 is built from 15 residues. The DNA of the CDR3 is TGTGCCAGCAGCTTAGCCGGCGGGGGGCACGGGGAGCAGTACTTC. Protein sequence: CASSLAGGGHGEQYF.

The CDR3 reads CASSPISGGAVLGNEQFF. In DNA form, the CDR3 reads TGTGCCAGCTCACCCATAAGCGGGGGGGCTGTATTGGGCAATGAGCAGTTCTTC. This chain uses TRBV18 with TRBJ2-1, with 10 nucleotides matching TRBD2. CDR3 length: 18 residues. Per germline, CDR1 KGHSH and CDR2 LQKENI. Trimming at V came to 3 bases and at J to 6 bases, leaving 14 bases not matched to a gene.